This T cell receptor (beta chain) was sequenced during a study of blood T cells in healthy people across ages. Germline V gives CDR1 MRHNA, CDR2 SNTAGT. The CDR3 totals 15 residues. The germline V and J ends were trimmed by 3 bases and 3 bases, with 12 bases remaining between them. A sample-barcoded 5' primer and a J-beta primer mix were used in a second PCR of about 6 to 12 cycles. TCRdb fed the 5' RACE reads into MiXCR, producing one record per CDR3 protein. This sample carries 1.5 million to 1.8 million distinct CDR3 sequences, roughly 43% of them seen once, and the ten largest clones take about 4%. Ten or more counts support this clonotype. What it binds is unknown. General study points: PBMCs that were unsorted prevented a conclusive naive versus antigen-experienced comparison. The fall in TCR beta diversity per million T cells was roughly linear with age.

The V call is TRBV6-4, the J call TRBJ2-1; no clear D gene. Sequenced material: blood. This sequence was found in a woman aged 18-29 years in good health. CDR3 nucleotide sequence: TGTGCCAGCAGTGAGAACCCAGGTGACTACAATGAGCAGTTCTTC. Amino acids: CASSENPGDYNEQFF.